This T cell receptor (beta chain) comes out of a study of T cells after yellow fever vaccination (dated by TCRdb to the late 2010s). For the study in its entirety: The SMART-Seq v4 Ultra Low Input RNA kit was used to prepare libraries from fractions with low cell numbers. Bulk PBMC replicates and cell subsets were isolated from blood drawn at multiple timepoints before and after both primary and secondary immunization. The cohort comprised two healthy male donors, one aged 18 to 30 and one aged 30 to 40 years. To follow T-cell clones before and after primary and booster YFV17D yellow fever vaccination, bulk TCR alpha and beta repertoires were sequenced over time.

TCR cDNA was made using 5'RACE template switching, a step that added a universal primer site and unique molecular identifiers. Priming for cDNA synthesis came from both the TCR alpha and TCR beta constant segments. Two PCR steps were used to amplify libraries, with sample barcodes and sequencing adapters being added in the second step. Sequencing of the libraries was done on either Illumina HiSeq 2500 (2x100 bp) or NovaSeq (2x150 bp). For the original study's pipeline: MIGEC handled demultiplexing of reads and collapsing into UMI consensus sequences, while MiXCR performed V(D)J alignment. Clonotypes responding to the vaccine were identified with edgeR on replicate PBMC samples, with the criteria of FDR below 0.01 and a log2 fold change above 5 up to day 15. CD4 or CD8 identity was assigned to each bulk clonotype according to whether the clonotype was present at higher abundance in the sequenced CD4 repertoire or the sequenced CD8 repertoire. TCRdb passed the public sequencing reads through fastp at Q25 and MiXCR, retaining productive beta sequences. One record per CDR3 amino acid sequence lists the most common genes and DNA. The V and J calls were not made by the authors but by TCRdb's processing. Present in this sample are around 120,000 distinct CDR3 sequences, 5.5% to 8% of which were seen just once. The ten largest account for roughly 2.8% of the sample.

The germline V gene gives CDR1 as SGHRS and CDR2 as YFSETQ. Including cysteine and phenylalanine, the CDR3 has 16 amino acids. Only the CDR3 region is kept as DNA, spanning 48 bases read in frame from base 1. V lost 4 bases and J lost 4 bases, and the count of bases not matched to a germline gene is 9. The research as a whole found: Most clones expanded after primary vaccination were re-detected after the booster (96% of CD4 and 88% of CD8), suggesting broad memory maintenance. A small fraction of clonotypes showed up in both the CD4 and CD8 compartments, probably as a result of convergent recombination. Compared with the primary T-cell response, the secondary T-cell response was weaker but faster, peaking on day 5 rather than day 15. Only two donors were included in the study, so the extent to which the findings can be generalized is limited. FACS-sorted repertoires could contain abundant contaminating clonotypes from the bulk population, so computational filtering was required.

This clonotype was detected only a few times. Its antigen is not yet known. Qualities for individual bases were not recorded, and no much larger clone is one base off. This specimen's treatment or condition label, interpreted: live attenuated yellow fever vaccine strain. PBMCs were isolated from peripheral blood using a standard Ficoll-Paque protocol. CD4 and CD8 T-cell fractions were isolated with Dynabeads CD4 and CD8 positive selection kits. RNA was extracted with TriZol from bulk PBMCs, CD4 and CD8 fractions, and dextramer-positive and dextramer-negative fractions. The rearrangement joined TRBV5-1 to TRBJ2-5; TRBD2 fits 11 bases in the junction. The receptor was derived from a man aged 18 to 29 who received the YFV17D yellow fever vaccine. Sample: CD4+ T cells sorted from PBMCs, taken about 41 days after the first yellow fever vaccination. At the DNA level, the sequence is TGCGCCAGCAGCCCTATAGCGGGGGGGCCCGGAGAGACCCAGTACTTC. Its protein is CASSPIAGGPGETQYF.